This T cell receptor beta chain was captured in a study of CD8 T cells in Susac syndrome. A quantity of about 0.5 to 1 ug RNA underwent reverse transcription using random hexamers. TCRdb re-called the immunoSEQ multiplex PCR reads through MiXCR, storing one row per CDR3 protein. The sample consists of 170,000 or so distinct CDR3 sequences, 85% to 95% of them appearing once. This clonotype was obtained from a human donor with Susac syndrome. The sample taken for sequencing was CD4+ T cells from PBMCs.

The CDR3 DNA reads as TGTGCCAGCAGTTATGGAGGGGATACGCAGTATTTT. Protein sequence: CASSYGGDTQYF. V gene TRBV28 combines with J gene TRBJ2-3; possible D gene TRBD2, 6 bases. The CDR3 sequence is 12 residues long. From germline, CDR1 is MDHEN and CDR2 SYDVKM. Trimming shortened V by 4 bases and J by 6 bases, and 8 bases separated the two germline ends.